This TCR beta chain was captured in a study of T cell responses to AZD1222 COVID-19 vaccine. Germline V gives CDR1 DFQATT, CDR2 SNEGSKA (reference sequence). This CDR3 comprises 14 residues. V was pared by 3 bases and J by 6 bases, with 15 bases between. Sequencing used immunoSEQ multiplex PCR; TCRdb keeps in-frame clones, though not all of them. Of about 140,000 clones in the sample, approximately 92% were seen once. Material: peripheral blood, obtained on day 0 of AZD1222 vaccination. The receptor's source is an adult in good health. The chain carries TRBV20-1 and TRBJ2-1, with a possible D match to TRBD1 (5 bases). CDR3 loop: CSASWQGGRNEQFF. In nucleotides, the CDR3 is TGCAGTGCTAGTTGGCAGGGTGGTCGCAATGAGCAGTTCTTC.